Below are 27 T cell receptor beta chains sequenced from a single sample in a study of identifying expanded T cells in peripheral blood. TCRdb's copy holds only in-frame clones and misses some; the assay was immunoSEQ multiplex PCR. The sample includes around 100,000 clones, over 80% of them seen just once. The sequencing sample was made of blood. Receptor source: a person aged 18 to 75 in good health.

This clone came up once. This sequence joins TRBV5-8 and TRBJ1-1, with a weak D call TRBD1 (5 bases). V was cut by 0 bases and J by 1 base, with 7 bases left in between. CDR3 length: 14 amino acids. Germline-derived CDR1 and CDR2 are SGHTS and YDEGEE. As DNA, the CDR3 is TGTGCCAGCAGCTTGGACGGGGGGAACACTGAAGCTTTCTTT. This codes for CASSLDGGNTEAFF.

The J gene is TRBJ2-7, the V gene TRBV5-1; 11 nucleotides agree with TRBD2. Germline lookup yields CDR1 SGHRS and CDR2 YFSETQ. The CDR3 runs to 15 residues. Germline trimming cut 5 bases from V and 0 bases from J; bases unmatched to any gene: 4. This CDR3 is CASRTSGSTSYEQYF. The CDR3 DNA is TGCGCCAGCAGAACTAGCGGGAGCACCTCCTACGAGCAGTACTTC.

This sequence joins TRBV19 and TRBJ1-2, with 7 bases fitting TRBD1. This CDR3 contains 18 residues. The V gene's germline CDR1 is LNHDA and CDR2 SQIVND (reference sequence). After removal of 6 bases from V and 0 bases from J, the junction contained 16 bases not matched to a gene. This CDR3 reads CASRVRTGVGEANYGYTF. Here the CDR3 DNA reads TGTGCCAGTAGGGTCCGAACAGGGGTCGGCGAGGCTAACTATGGCTACACCTTC.

The genes are TRBV7-3 and TRBJ2-7; TRBD2 matches at 11 bases. CDR1 is SGHTA, CDR2 FQGTGA, per germline. V lost 3 bases to trimming and J lost 2 bases; unmatched junction nucleotides: 6. The CDR3 is 16 amino acids. The chain's CDR3 is CASSLGTSGKPYEQYF. Written as DNA, the CDR3 is TGTGCCAGCAGCTTGGGGACTAGCGGAAAACCCTACGAGCAGTACTTC.

In this sample, this clone turned up a few times. The chain links TRBV6-6 to TRBJ1-1, with D perhaps matching TRBD1 (5 bases). The CDR3 is 14 residues long. V lost 10 bases to trimming and J lost 0 bases, with 15 bases between them. Per germline, CDR1 MNHNY and CDR2 SVGAGI (reference sequence). In DNA form, the CDR3 reads TGTGCCACCTCTTCAGGGCTCATGAACACTGAAGCTTTCTTT. It encodes CATSSGLMNTEAFF.

The CDR3 loop reads CASSPLGDFYEQYF. CDR3 DNA: TGTGCCAGCAGCCCCCTTGGGGACTTCTACGAGCAGTACTTC. The V call is TRBV7-7, the J call TRBJ2-7; D may be TRBD2 (6 bases). The CDR3 has 14 residues. V lost 5 bases, J lost 3 bases, and 14 bases lay in between. Germline V gene lookup returns CDR1 SSHAT and CDR2 FNYEAQ (reference sequence).

This clone has a single count. This chain uses TRBV10-2 with TRBJ2-4; D possibly matches TRBD1 or TRBD2 (5 bases each). Trimming left V 6 bases short and J 6 bases short, with 12 bases between. The CDR3 is 13 amino acids. Germline CDR1 is WSHSY and CDR2 is SAAADI. The CDR3 nucleotides read TGCGCCAGCAGCCCGTCTGGGGGAAACATTCAGTACTTC. Amino acids: CASSPSGGNIQYF.

The chain joins TRBV30 to TRBJ1-1; no clear D gene. Germline V gene lookup returns CDR1 GTSNPN and CDR2 SVGIG (reference sequence). Trimming shortened V by 2 bases and J by 0 bases, and 10 bases separated the two germline ends. CDR3 length: 14 residues. In DNA, the CDR3 is TGTGCCTGGAGTAACCAGGCCATGAACACTGAAGCTTTCTTT. It translates to CAWSNQAMNTEAFF. The variable domain in full, with the rest retrieved from reference TRBV30 and TRBJ1-1, is SQTIHQWPATLVQPVGSPLSLECTVEGTSNPNLYWYRQAAGRGLQLLFYSVGIGQISSEVPQNLSASRPQDRQFILSSKKLLLSDSGFYLCAWSNQAMNTEAFFGQGTRLTVV.

J is TRBJ2-3 and V is TRBV29-1, with D tentatively TRBD2 (5 bases). The CDR3 loop spans 15 amino acids. Germline V gene lookup returns CDR1 SQVTM and CDR2 ANQGSEA. The V and J ends lost 7 bases and 0 bases respectively, with 17 bases between them. CDR3 region: CSAGLGSTSTDTQYF. CDR3 DNA: TGCAGCGCAGGTTTGGGGAGCACGAGCACAGATACGCAGTATTTT.

In this sample, this clone turned up once. At one boundary the junction diverges from the germline segment, which might be a read error. The J gene is TRBJ1-2, the V gene TRBV18; D is unresolved. The germline V gene encodes CDR1 KGHSH and CDR2 LQKENI. The CDR3 totals 15 residues. Here the CDR3 DNA reads TGTGCCAGCTCACCGCCCCTTTCGGATCGGGTGAAAGAGGCCTTC. Translation gives CASSPPLSDRVKEAF.

The genes are TRBV9 and TRBJ1-2; D is possibly TRBD1 (6 bases). The CDR3 has 16 amino acids. Germline loops: CDR1 SGDLS, CDR2 YYNGEE. V was shortened by 0 bases and J by 8 bases, with 20 bases between the two germline ends. The CDR3 protein is CASSVAPRAGDGGYTF. The CDR3 nucleotides are TGTGCCAGCAGCGTAGCTCCTAGGGCAGGGGATGGGGGCTACACCTTC.

The CDR3 nucleotides are TGTGCCTCGCAAGGGACAGCCAAGAGTTCACCCCTCCACTTT. Its translation is CASQGTAKSSPLHF. J is TRBJ1-6 and V is TRBV30, with 7 positions matching TRBD1. Germline-derived CDR1 and CDR2 are GTSNPN and SVGIG (reference sequence). The ends lost 7 bases at V and 9 bases at J; junction bases unmatched: 12. The CDR3 is 14 residues long.

This chain uses TRBV19 with TRBJ2-7; 8 nucleotides line up with TRBD1. CDR1 LNHDA and CDR2 SQIVND come from the germline V gene (reference sequence). This CDR3 is 15 amino acids long. With 3 bases clipped from V and 7 bases from J, the junction kept 11 bases outside the gene matches. The CDR3 region is CASSMEGTGHREQYF. CDR3 nucleotide sequence: TGTGCCAGTAGTATGGAGGGGACAGGACATCGGGAGCAGTACTTC.

This chain's CDR3 is CASSPSGQGWNEQFF. Here the CDR3 DNA reads TGCGCCAGCAGCCCCTCGGGACAGGGATGGAATGAGCAGTTCTTC. V is TRBV5-1 and J is TRBJ2-1; 9 bases align to TRBD1. V lost 4 bases to trimming and J lost 7 bases; unmatched junction nucleotides: 9. The CDR3 spans 15 residues. Germline-derived CDR1 and CDR2 are SGHRS and YFSETQ.

The chain recombines TRBV6-5 with TRBJ1-4, with D tentatively TRBD1 (6 bases). Germline lookup yields CDR1 MNHEY and CDR2 SVGAGI. Trimming stripped 2 bases from V and 7 bases from J, with 11 bases between. The length of the CDR3 is 14 residues. DNA of the CDR3: TGTGCCAGCAGTTACGGGACAAAGAGTGAAAAACTGTTTTTT. The encoded protein is CASSYGTKSEKLFF.

In this sample, this clone turned up once. The V and J genes are TRBV4-3 and TRBJ2-3; D not resolved. Germline-derived CDR1 and CDR2 are LGHNA and YSLEER. V shed 0 bases and J shed 2 bases, with 12 bases lying between them. The CDR3 length is 16 residues. The CDR3 region is CASSQDRTFPTDTQYF. The DNA of the CDR3 is TGCGCCAGCAGCCAAGATCGAACTTTTCCCACAGATACGCAGTATTTT.

This chain links TRBV12-5 with TRBJ2-1, with 8 bases identical to TRBD1. V lost 5 bases to trimming and J lost 9 bases; unmatched junction nucleotides: 9. The germline CDR1 and CDR2 sequences are LGHNT and FRNRAP. This CDR3 region has 14 residues. CDR3 nucleotides: TGTGCTAGTGGTGACGGACAGGGCAGGAGTGAGCAGTTCTTC. Its protein is CASGDGQGRSEQFF.

This sequence joins TRBV29-1 and TRBJ1-1, with D perhaps TRBD1 (5 bases). V was cut by 1 base and J by 8 bases, with 14 bases left in between. The CDR3 sequence is 13 residues long. Germline V CDR1 and CDR2: SQVTM, ANQGSEA. CDR3 region: CSVEGSDSSEAFF. DNA of the CDR3: TGCAGCGTTGAAGGGTCAGACAGCTCCGAAGCTTTCTTT.

CDR3 residues: CASSSGTGHYGYTF. As DNA, the CDR3 is TGTGCCAGCAGCTCCGGGACAGGGCATTATGGCTACACCTTC. The gene calls are TRBV5-6 and TRBJ1-2; 9 nucleotides align to TRBD1. With V trimmed by 3 bases and J by 5 bases, 5 bases remained unmatched. CDR1 and CDR2 (germline): SGHDT, YYEEEE. The CDR3 extends over 14 amino acids.

The rearrangement uses TRBV5-1 and TRBJ2-7, with 9 bases aligning to TRBD1. The CDR3 spans 16 residues. Germline CDR1 reads SGHRS; CDR2 reads YFSETQ. Trimming at V came to 3 bases and at J to 6 bases, leaving 13 bases not matched to a gene. The CDR3 DNA follows: TGCGCCAGCAGCTCGCGCGGGACAGGGTTTTTCGGCGAGCAGTACTTC. Amino acids: CASSSRGTGFFGEQYF.

V and J are TRBV30 and TRBJ2-1; D is uncertain. Per the germline V gene, CDR1 is GTSNPN and CDR2 is SVGIG (reference sequence). This CDR3 has 14 amino acids. V was cut by 3 bases and J by 4 bases, with 13 bases left in between. The CDR3 nucleotides read TGTGCCTGGAGGGCTAGTGGGAAGTACAATGAGCAGTTCTTC. Protein product: CAWRASGKYNEQFF.

The chain joins TRBV7-2 to TRBJ1-2; TRBD1 aligns across 7 bases. The V and J ends lost 5 bases and 0 bases, in that order; junction bases with no gene match: 6. CDR1 SGHTA and CDR2 FQGNSA come from the germline V gene. The CDR3 sequence is 15 residues long. CDR3 amino acids: CASSPIGTANYGYTF. CDR3 nucleotides: TGTGCCAGCAGCCCGATAGGGACAGCTAACTATGGCTACACCTTC.

The V call is TRBV23-1, the J call TRBJ1-5; perhaps TRBD1 as D (5 bases). TRBV23-1 qualifies as an ORF whose function is uncertain. The V and J ends lost 2 bases and 2 bases respectively, with 10 bases between them. This CDR3 contains 15 residues. The CDR3 DNA reads TGCGCCAGCAGTCAAAGGGGAGAAGGCAATCAGCCCCAGCATTTT. Protein sequence: CASSQRGEGNQPQHF.

V is TRBV2 and J is TRBJ1-5; the D gene is possibly TRBD1 (6 bases). Germline V gene data show CDR1 as SNHLY and CDR2 as FYNNEI. With 5 bases removed from V and 2 bases from J, the gap between germline ends came to 10 bases. The CDR3 is 14 amino acids. CDR3 DNA: TGTGCCAGCAGTTACAGGGTGCGCAATCAGCCCCAGCATTTT. This codes for CASSYRVRNQPQHF.

This clone has only a few counts. This chain uses TRBV20-1 with TRBJ1-2; perhaps TRBD1 as D (6 bases). The V gene's germline CDR1 is DFQATT and CDR2 SNEGSKA (reference sequence). The CDR3 length is 11 residues. V gave up 6 bases and J gave up 6 bases, with 11 bases separating them. This CDR3 is CSALTGHGYTF. For the CDR3, the DNA is TGCAGTGCATTAACAGGGCATGGCTACACCTTC.

The genes are TRBV27 and TRBJ2-2; 8 bases agree with TRBD2. From germline, CDR1 is MNHEY and CDR2 SMNVEV (reference sequence). After removal of 3 bases from V and 6 bases from J, the junction contained 6 bases not matched to a gene. There are 15 residues in the CDR3. The chain's CDR3 is CASSFLVSGAGELFF. The CDR3 DNA sequence: TGTGCCAGCAGTTTTTTGGTTAGCGGGGCCGGGGAGCTGTTTTTT.

The rearrangement joins TRBV7-9 to TRBJ1-5, with a weak D call TRBD1 (6 bases). V lost 1 base to trimming and J lost 6 bases, with 10 bases between them. This CDR3 comprises 14 residues. CDR1 and CDR2 (germline): SEHNR, FQNEAQ (reference sequence). Written as DNA, the CDR3 is TGTGCCAGCAGCTTAGGACAGGTCCCTCAGCCCCAGCATTTT. This gives the protein CASSLGQVPQPQHF.